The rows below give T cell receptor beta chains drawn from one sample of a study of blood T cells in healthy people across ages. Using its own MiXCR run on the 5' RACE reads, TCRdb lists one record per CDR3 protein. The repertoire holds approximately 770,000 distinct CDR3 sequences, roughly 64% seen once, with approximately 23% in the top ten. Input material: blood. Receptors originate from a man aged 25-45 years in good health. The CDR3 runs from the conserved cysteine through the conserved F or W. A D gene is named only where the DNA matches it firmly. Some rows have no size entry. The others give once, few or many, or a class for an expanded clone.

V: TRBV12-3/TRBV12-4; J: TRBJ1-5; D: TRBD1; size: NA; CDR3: CASSLTGGAQPRHF; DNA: TGTGCCAGCAGTCTCACAGGGGGCGCTCAGCCCCGGCATTTT
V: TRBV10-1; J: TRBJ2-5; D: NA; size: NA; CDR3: CASSDDREVLQTQYF; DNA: TGCGCCAGCAGTGATGACAGGGAGGTGTTACAGACCCAGTACTTC
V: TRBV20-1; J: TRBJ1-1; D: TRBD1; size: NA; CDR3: CSATGQADTEAFF; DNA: TGCAGTGCAACCGGACAGGCGGACACTGAAGCTTTCTTT
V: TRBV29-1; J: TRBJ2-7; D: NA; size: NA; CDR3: CSVEVDIHEQYF; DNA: TGCAGCGTTGAAGTAGACATCCACGAGCAGTACTTC
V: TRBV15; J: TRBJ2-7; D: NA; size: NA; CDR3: CATSRDLALLFEDTHGEQYF; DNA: TGTGCCACCAGCAGAGATCTGGCGTTATTATTCGAGGACACCCACGGCGAGCAGTACTTC
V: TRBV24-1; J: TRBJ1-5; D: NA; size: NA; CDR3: CATSDSVGWTQHF; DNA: TGTGCCACCAGTGACTCGGTGGGGTGGACCCAGCATTTT
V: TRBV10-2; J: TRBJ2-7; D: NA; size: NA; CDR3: CASSESRDSPTYEQYF; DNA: TGCGCCAGCAGTGAGTCCCGGGACTCCCCAACCTACGAGCAGTACTTC
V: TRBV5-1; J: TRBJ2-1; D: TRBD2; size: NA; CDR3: CASSSTSGGDNEQFF; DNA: TGCGCCAGCAGTTCCACTAGCGGGGGGGACAATGAGCAGTTCTTC
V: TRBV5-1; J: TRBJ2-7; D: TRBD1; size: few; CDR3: CASSPATGTGTYEQYF; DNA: TGCGCCAGCAGCCCTGCGACCGGGACAGGGACCTACGAGCAGTACTTC
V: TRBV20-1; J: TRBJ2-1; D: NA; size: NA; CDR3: CSATYNEQFF; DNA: TGCAGTGCAACATACAATGAGCAGTTCTTC
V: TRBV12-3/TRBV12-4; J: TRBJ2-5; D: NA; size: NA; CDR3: CASSLRQGIETQYF; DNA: TGTGCCAGCAGTTTACGCCAAGGGATAGAGACCCAGTACTTC
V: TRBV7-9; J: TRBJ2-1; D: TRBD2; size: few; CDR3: CASSLFPAGDNEQFF; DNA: TGTGCCAGCAGCTTATTCCCAGCGGGGGACAATGAGCAGTTCTTC
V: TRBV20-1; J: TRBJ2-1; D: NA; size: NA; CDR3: CSAPNLGWDNEQFF; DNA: TGCAGTGCTCCGAACCTTGGGTGGGACAATGAGCAGTTCTTC
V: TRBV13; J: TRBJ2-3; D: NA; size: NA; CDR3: CASSLRILSTDTQYF; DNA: TGTGCCAGCAGCTTAAGGATCCTTAGCACAGATACGCAGTATTTT
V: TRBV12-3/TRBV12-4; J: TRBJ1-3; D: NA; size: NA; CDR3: CASSPYRASGNTIYF; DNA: TGTGCCAGCAGTCCCTACCGGGCCTCTGGAAACACCATATATTTT
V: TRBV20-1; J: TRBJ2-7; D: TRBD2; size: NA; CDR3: CSARDSEREGYEQYF; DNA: TGCAGTGCTAGAGATAGCGAGCGGGAGGGATACGAGCAGTACTTC
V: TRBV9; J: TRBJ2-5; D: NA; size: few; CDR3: CASSVGSGEETQYF; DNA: TGTGCCAGCAGCGTGGGGTCGGGGGAAGAGACCCAGTACTTC
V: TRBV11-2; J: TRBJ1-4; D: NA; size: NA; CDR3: CASSLGHASEKLFF; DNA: TGTGCCAGCAGCCTCGGACACGCCAGCGAAAAACTGTTTTTT
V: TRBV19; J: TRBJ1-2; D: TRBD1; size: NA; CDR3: CAIYRGSDYGYTF; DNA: TGTGCCATTTACAGGGGATCGGACTATGGCTACACCTTC
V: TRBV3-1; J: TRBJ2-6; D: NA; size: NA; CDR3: CASSQNGGSGANVLTF; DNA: TGTGCCAGCAGCCAAAATGGGGGGTCTGGGGCCAACGTCCTGACTTTC
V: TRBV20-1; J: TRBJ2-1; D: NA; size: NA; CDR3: CSASLPGGAFISEQFF; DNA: TGCAGTGCAAGCTTACCTGGGGGGGCCTTCATCAGCGAGCAGTTCTTC
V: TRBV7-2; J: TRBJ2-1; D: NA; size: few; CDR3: CASSLDVTNNEQFF; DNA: TGTGCCAGCAGCTTAGATGTGACAAACAATGAGCAGTTCTTC
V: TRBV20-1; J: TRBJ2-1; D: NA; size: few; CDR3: CSASSGLDARHGEQFF; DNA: TGCAGTGCTTCGTCTGGCTTGGACGCGCGTCACGGGGAGCAGTTCTTC
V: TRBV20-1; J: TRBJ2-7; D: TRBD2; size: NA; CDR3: CSARRGVRNEQYF; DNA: TGCAGTGCTAGACGGGGGGTAAGGAATGAGCAGTACTTC
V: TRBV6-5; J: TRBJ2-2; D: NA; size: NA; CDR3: CASVPTIGTNTGELFF; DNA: TGTGCCAGCGTGCCCACAATCGGGACGAACACCGGGGAGCTGTTTTTT
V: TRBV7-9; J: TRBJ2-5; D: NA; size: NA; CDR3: CASGQTGREETQYF; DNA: TGTGCCAGCGGACAGACTGGGAGGGAGGAGACCCAGTACTTC
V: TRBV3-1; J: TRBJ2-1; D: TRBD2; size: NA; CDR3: CASSHGTSGNGFF; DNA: TGTGCCAGCAGCCACGGGACTAGCGGGAACGGGTTCTTC
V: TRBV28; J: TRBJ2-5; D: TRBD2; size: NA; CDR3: CASSPPLAGGGGEQYF; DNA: TGTGCCAGCAGTCCTCCTCTTGCGGGAGGAGGGGGAGAGCAGTACTTC
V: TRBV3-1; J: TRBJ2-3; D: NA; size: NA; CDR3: CASSQPSSRGLSTDTQYF; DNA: TGTGCCAGCAGCCAACCCTCCTCACGGGGCCTTAGCACAGATACGCAGTATTTT
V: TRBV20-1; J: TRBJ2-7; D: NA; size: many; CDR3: CSAGEAYEQYF; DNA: TGCAGTGCTGGGGAGGCCTACGAGCAGTACTTC
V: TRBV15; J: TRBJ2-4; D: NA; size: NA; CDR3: CATSREGGRSKNIQYF; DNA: TGTGCCACCAGCAGAGAGGGGGGAAGGTCCAAAAACATTCAGTACTTC
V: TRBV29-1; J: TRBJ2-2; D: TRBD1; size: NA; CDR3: CSVEVQGANTGELFF; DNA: TGCAGCGTTGAGGTTCAGGGGGCGAACACCGGGGAGCTGTTTTTT
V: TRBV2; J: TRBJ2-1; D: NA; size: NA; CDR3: CASSERQLYNEQFF; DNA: TGTGCCAGCAGTGAACGTCAGCTCTACAATGAGCAGTTCTTC
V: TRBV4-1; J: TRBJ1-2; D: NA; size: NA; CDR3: CASSQYGSYGYTF; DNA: TGCGCCAGCAGCCAATATGGGAGCTATGGCTACACCTTC
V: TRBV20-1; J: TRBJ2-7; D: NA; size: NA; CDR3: CSAPTSTRFYEQYF; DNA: TGCAGTGCCCCAACGTCGACGAGGTTCTACGAGCAGTACTTC
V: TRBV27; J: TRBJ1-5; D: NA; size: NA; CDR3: CASSPAGTTQPQHF; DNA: TGTGCCAGCAGTCCGGCCGGGACAACACAGCCCCAGCATTTT
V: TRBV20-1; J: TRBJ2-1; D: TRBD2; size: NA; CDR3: CSAGSGIGNEQFF; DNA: TGCAGTGCTGGTAGCGGGATCGGGAATGAGCAGTTCTTC
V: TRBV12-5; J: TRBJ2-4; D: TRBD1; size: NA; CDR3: CASGLVLILGQGELAKNIQYF; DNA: TGTGCTAGTGGTTTGGTGCTGATCCTAGGGCAGGGGGAACTAGCCAAAAACATTCAGTACTTC
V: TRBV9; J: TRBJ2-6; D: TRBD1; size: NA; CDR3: CASRGTAGADVLTF; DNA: TGTGCCAGCAGAGGGACAGCTGGGGCCGACGTCCTGACTTTC
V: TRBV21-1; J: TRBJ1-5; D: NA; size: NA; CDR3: CASSNLSRNNQPQHF; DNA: TGTGCCAGCAGCAATTTGTCCAGGAACAATCAGCCCCAGCATTTT
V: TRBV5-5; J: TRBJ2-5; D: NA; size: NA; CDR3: CASSFLTGKETPYF; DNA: TGTGCCAGCAGCTTTTTAACAGGGAAGGAGACCCCGTACTTC